This T cell receptor beta chain originates from a study of blood T cell repertoires in COVID-19. Study overall: Acute and convalescent COVID-19 samples came from the United States, Italy and Spain. PBMCs, B-cell-depleted T cells, or T cells were the source of the cDNA or gDNA that made up the material.

TCRdb's table, derived via immunoSEQ multiplex PCR, lists solely in-frame clones and lacks some. The repertoire holds roughly 250,000 clones, with over 75% as singletons. The CDR3 totals 18 residues. The V segment lost 4 bases and the J segment 5 bases; nucleotides outside the gene matches: 14. Germline CDR1 reads SEHNR; CDR2 reads FQNEAQ (reference sequence). What was sequenced was peripheral blood. This clonotype originated in a woman between 40 and 55 years old who had recovered from COVID-19. The chain has TRBV7-9 and TRBJ2-7; TRBD2 matches at 13 bases. This chain's CDR3 is CASSSFGLAGVSAHEQYF. For the CDR3, the DNA is TGTGCCAGCAGCTCCTTCGGACTAGCGGGAGTAAGCGCCCACGAGCAGTACTTC.